What follows are 23 T cell receptor beta chains derived from one specimen sequenced in a study of cytomegalovirus exposure and HLA in healthy donors. Both 60 Vbeta primers and 13 Jbeta primers went into the PCR. Only in-frame clones appear in the TCRdb table, and some are missing; sequencing was by immunoSEQ multiplex PCR. Of roughly 130,000 clones in the sample, 50% to 75% were seen once. The sample comprised PBMCs. The origin of the receptors is a middle-aged woman in good health and CMV-seropositive.

In its sample, this clone was seen a few times. CDR3 sequence: CASSVYGAGGETQYF. The CDR3 DNA is TGTGCCAGCAGCGTATATGGGGCGGGGGGTGAGACCCAGTACTTC. The V call is TRBV9, the J call TRBJ2-5; 8 nucleotides line up with TRBD2. Germline lookup yields CDR1 SGDLS and CDR2 YYNGEE. Trimming removed 1 base from V and 5 bases from J; junction bases left unmatched: 7. The CDR3 runs 15 residues.

The genes are TRBV4-2 and TRBJ1-1; TRBD1 might be the D (6 bases). The CDR3 is 14 residues long. V lost 2 bases, J lost 0 bases, and 7 bases lay in between. The V gene's germline CDR1 is LGHNA and CDR2 YNFKEQ. The CDR3 is CASSQRQVNTEAFF. CDR3 nucleotides: TGTGCCAGCAGCCAAAGACAGGTGAACACTGAAGCTTTCTTT.

In DNA form, the CDR3 reads TGTGCCAGCAGCCAAGATCCCCTAGCGCAATCCTACGAGCAGTACTTC. This translates into CASSQDPLAQSYEQYF. This chain links TRBV4-2 with TRBJ2-7, with D possibly matching TRBD2 (6 bases). CDR1 is LGHNA and CDR2 is YNFKEQ in the germline V gene. V was shortened by 0 bases and J by 1 base, with 13 bases between the two germline ends. The CDR3 loop spans 16 amino acids.

This chain uses TRBV2 with TRBJ1-4; 7 bases map to TRBD1. Germline V gene lookup returns CDR1 SNHLY and CDR2 FYNNEI. V trimming: 1 base; J trimming: 8 bases; junction bases outside the gene matches: 7. The CDR3 consists of 15 residues. CDR3 loop: CASSEGGTGAEKLFF. DNA of the CDR3: TGTGCCAGCAGTGAAGGTGGTACAGGGGCCGAAAAACTGTTTTTT.

The chain joins TRBV6-5 to TRBJ1-1; the D is unclear. Between the trimmed V and J ends, which lost 7 bases and 0 bases, there was a span of 12 bases. The CDR3 is made up of 14 amino acids. The germline V gene encodes CDR1 MNHEY and CDR2 SVGAGI. As DNA, the CDR3 is TGTGCCAGCACTCCAGGCTACATGAACACTGAAGCTTTCTTT. Protein: CASTPGYMNTEAFF.

The chain recombines TRBV7-9 with TRBJ2-5, with a weak D call TRBD2 (5 bases). The DNA end favors TRBJ2-7, so the J call may be wrong. CDR3 length: 12 residues. The germline gives CDR1 SEHNR, CDR2 FQNEAQ (reference sequence). The CDR3: CASSFGMYEQYF. The DNA of the CDR3 is TGTGCCAGCAGCTTCGGGATGTACGAGCAGTACTTC.

The gene calls are TRBV12-5 and TRBJ1-1; D not certain. Trimming took off 1 base at V and 3 bases at J, with 15 bases between the two ends. The germline gives CDR1 LGHNT, CDR2 FRNRAP. The CDR3 extends over 16 amino acids. The CDR3, as DNA: TGTGCTAGTGGTTTGGGGATAGTCGTGGCGGACACTGAAGCTTTCTTT. Its translation: CASGLGIVVADTEAFF.

This chain joins TRBV6-1 and TRBJ1-2; TRBD1 matches at 8 bases. Germline-derived CDR1 and CDR2 are MNHNS and SASEGT. Unmatched junction bases numbered 6, after V lost 3 bases and J lost 6 bases. This CDR3 spans 14 amino acids. CDR3 loop: CASSDQDRVHGYTF. In DNA form, the CDR3 reads TGTGCCAGCAGTGACCAGGACAGGGTTCATGGCTACACCTTC.

The chain has TRBV7-8 and TRBJ1-5; 8 bases fit TRBD1. Germline loops: CDR1 SGHVS, CDR2 FQNEAQ. The CDR3 spans 15 residues. The V and J ends lost 5 bases and 4 bases, in that order; junction bases with no gene match: 7. CDR3 loop: CASSPGTGLNQPQHF. The CDR3 DNA sequence: TGTGCCAGCAGCCCCGGGACAGGCCTTAATCAGCCCCAGCATTTT.

The V and J genes are TRBV6-1 and TRBJ2-2; TRBD2 matches 7 bases. The length of the CDR3 is 15 residues. Unmatched junction bases numbered 3, after V lost 4 bases and J lost 1 base. CDR1 is MNHNS and CDR2 is SASEGT in the germline V gene. The CDR3 bases are TGTGCCAGCAGTGCACTAGCGTTGAACACCGGGGAGCTGTTTTTT. It encodes CASSALALNTGELFF.

V is TRBV27 and J is TRBJ2-1; 9 nucleotides agree with TRBD1. The CDR3 is 15 amino acids. Germline V lookup: CDR1 MNHEY, CDR2 SMNVEV (reference sequence). The V segment lost 3 bases and the J segment 7 bases; nucleotides outside the gene matches: 7. In nucleotides, the CDR3 is TGTGCCAGCAGTTTGACAGGGGGGGAGTTGAATGAGCAGTTCTTC. Amino acid sequence: CASSLTGGELNEQFF.

The J gene is TRBJ2-7, the V gene TRBV2, with D possibly being TRBD1 (6 bases). Trimming left V 8 bases short and J 10 bases short, with 18 bases between. CDR1 is SNHLY, CDR2 FYNNEI, per germline. CDR3 size: 12 residues. The CDR3 protein is CASAIGTNYQYF. The CDR3 nucleotides are TGTGCCAGCGCAATCGGGACAAATTACCAGTACTTC.

V and J are TRBV27 and TRBJ1-1; D perhaps matches TRBD1 (6 bases). The CDR3 length is 16 residues. V was cut by 5 bases and J by 0 bases, with 16 bases left in between. Germline V CDR1 and CDR2: MNHEY, SMNVEV (reference sequence). The CDR3 DNA follows: TGTGCCAGCAGTCGCGACAGGATTGGAATGAACACTGAAGCTTTCTTT. It translates to CASSRDRIGMNTEAFF.

The genes are TRBV6-5 and TRBJ1-4, with 7 bases aligning to TRBD1. J gave up 7 bases and V 8 bases, and 10 bases lay outside the gene matches. The germline gives CDR1 MNHEY, CDR2 SVGAGI. The CDR3 loop spans 14 amino acids. The CDR3 DNA follows: TGTGCCAGCGGCGGGGCAGGGGGTGGTGAAAAACTGTTTTTT. Residues: CASGGAGGGEKLFF.

CDR3 bases: TGCAGCGCCTCCGGGACAGAATCCTATGGCTACACCTTC. Protein: CSASGTESYGYTF. V is TRBV29-1 and J is TRBJ1-2; 7 positions match TRBD1. The CDR3 runs 13 residues. The junction had 9 bases not matched to a gene; V was cut back by 7 bases and J by 4 bases. CDR1 is SQVTM and CDR2 is ANQGSEA in the germline V gene.

The chain combines TRBV11-2 with TRBJ2-1; 9 positions agree with TRBD2. V lost 4 bases and J lost 8; bases outside the gene matches: 12. CDR1 is SGHAT and CDR2 is FQNNGV in the germline V gene. The CDR3 totals 16 residues. The CDR3 protein is CASSWPIAGDSDEQFF. Written as DNA, the CDR3 is TGTGCCAGCAGCTGGCCCATAGCGGGAGATTCCGATGAGCAGTTCTTC.

The V call is TRBV9, the J call TRBJ2-3; 7 positions match TRBD2. Germline V gene data show CDR1 as SGDLS and CDR2 as YYNGEE. Trimming took 10 bases from V and 3 from J; bases not matched to a gene: 14. This CDR3 is 15 amino acids long. CDR3 nucleotide sequence: TGTGCCTCGGACCTCGGGACGGGGGGAACAGATACGCAGTATTTT. Its translation is CASDLGTGGTDTQYF.

V usage is TRBV7-9 and J usage is TRBJ1-2; 10 bases map to TRBD1. Germline V gene data show CDR1 as SEHNR and CDR2 as FQNEAQ (reference sequence). The CDR3 sequence is 17 residues long. V was clipped by 5 bases and J by 0 bases; unmatched bases: 9. CDR3 coding DNA: TGTGCCAGCAGCCCGCCGGGACAGGGGATCCCTAACTATGGCTACACCTTC. Its protein is CASSPPGQGIPNYGYTF.

V and J are TRBV27 and TRBJ1-1, with D possibly matching TRBD1 (6 bases). The germline V gene encodes CDR1 MNHEY and CDR2 SMNVEV (reference sequence). The CDR3 length is 13 residues. V was clipped by 8 bases and J by 6 bases, with 16 bases between them. CDR3 coding DNA: TGTGCCAGCGCCCAACAGGGAAAGGCTGAAGCTTTCTTT. Protein product: CASAQQGKAEAFF.

This chain joins TRBV30 and TRBJ2-3; D gene ambiguous. The V gene lost 5 bases and the J gene lost 4 bases, with 7 bases spanning the gap. Germline CDR1 GTSNPN, CDR2 SVGIG (reference sequence). This CDR3 comprises 11 residues. The CDR3 nucleotides read TGTGCCTGGGAGGTAGCAGATACGCAGTATTTT. Amino acids: CAWEVADTQYF.

The chain has TRBV6-1 and TRBJ2-7; 7 nucleotides line up with TRBD1. In germline, CDR1 is MNHNS, CDR2 SASEGT. CDR3 length: 12 amino acids. The V gene end was trimmed by 6 bases and the J gene end by 4 bases; junction bases not matched to a gene: 3. The CDR3 region has the DNA TGTGCCAGCAGCGGACAGGCTTACGAGCAGTACTTC. Its protein is CASSGQAYEQYF.

The chain recombines TRBV10-1 with TRBJ1-1; the match to TRBD1 covers 10 bases. The CDR3 is made up of 14 amino acids. The junction had 8 bases not matched to a gene; V was cut back by 3 bases and J by 10 bases. CDR1 is WNHNN, CDR2 SYGVQD, per germline (reference sequence). This CDR3 reads CASSDTPGQGRAFF. CDR3 nucleotide sequence: TGCGCCAGCAGTGATACCCCGGGACAGGGGAGAGCTTTCTTT.

The rearrangement uses TRBV30 and TRBJ2-7; 10 nucleotides agree with TRBD1. The CDR3 is made up of 15 amino acids. Germline-derived CDR1 and CDR2 are GTSNPN and SVGIG (reference sequence). The V segment lost 3 bases and the J segment 7 bases; nucleotides outside the gene matches: 12. The CDR3 region is CAWRGSGQGTGEQYF. CDR3 DNA: TGTGCCTGGAGAGGCTCGGGACAGGGGACGGGAGAGCAGTACTTC.